The TCR beta chain under discussion was sequenced for a study of cytomegalovirus exposure and HLA in healthy donors. Study-wide findings and caveats: Within an earlier analysis, most TCR beta V segments proved productive either about 90% or about 30% of the time. Three CMV-associated chains proved CMV antigen-specific in vitro. Presence/absence comparisons presumed near-even sequencing depth among donors.

Looked up from germline, CDR1 is GTSNPN and CDR2 is SVGIG (reference sequence). Trimming cost V 2 bases and J 7 bases; bases outside gene matches: 10. The CDR3 is 14 residues long. About this clone: The antigen remains undetermined.

60 Vbeta and 13 Jbeta primers were used in PCR. The assay was immunoSEQ multiplex PCR, and TCRdb's table has in-frame clones only and misses some. The table shows about 170,000 clones, with around 74% occurring only once. The sample was PBMCs. This rearrangement joins TRBV30 to TRBJ1-1, with 7 nucleotides matching TRBD1. The sequence came from a female donor in good health and CMV-seronegative. DNA of the CDR3: TGTGCCTGGAGTAAGGACAGGCCACGATTTGAAGCTTTCTTT. Its translation is CAWSKDRPRFEAFF.